A single sample is the source of the 32 T cell receptor beta chains below, sequenced in a study of cytomegalovirus exposure and HLA in healthy donors. Primers included in the PCR were 60 Vbeta and 13 Jbeta primers. Sequencing was performed with immunoSEQ multiplex PCR; in TCRdb, only in-frame clones are kept and a portion is missing. This table has about 25,000 clones, approximately 75% appearing once. The source material was PBMCs. The receptors here all came from a male donor in good health and CMV-seronegative.

The genes are TRBV5-6 and TRBJ1-4; D uncertain. The ends were cut back, 2 bases at V and 8 bases at J, with 16 bases in the middle. The CDR3 loop spans 15 amino acids. The germline V gene has CDR1 SGHDT and CDR2 YYEEEE. The CDR3 nucleotides read TGTGCCAGCAGCTTTGTCAAATCTAATGCGGAAAAACTGTTTTTT. This translates into CASSFVKSNAEKLFF.

The CDR3 DNA is TGTGCCAGCAGCCAAGAGGGGGCCGGGAATGAGCAGTTCTTC. This codes for CASSQEGAGNEQFF. The rearrangement uses TRBV4-2 and TRBJ2-1; D is perhaps TRBD1 (6 bases). From germline, CDR1 is LGHNA and CDR2 YNFKEQ. The CDR3 has 14 amino acids. V dropped 0 bases and J dropped 7 bases, with 10 bases sitting between them.

The chain has TRBV13 and TRBJ2-5; 12 bases map to TRBD1. The J call could be wrong; TRBJ2-7 is a better fit for the DNA end. CDR1 is PRHDT and CDR2 is FYEKMQ in the germline V gene (reference sequence). This CDR3 contains 19 residues. CDR3 residues: CASSLEGDRGPPFPYEQYF. CDR3 nucleotide sequence: TGTGCCAGCAGCTTAGAGGGGGACAGGGGGCCACCCTTTCCCTACGAGCAGTACTTC.

The chain uses TRBV5-4 and TRBJ2-2, with 7 nucleotides matching TRBD2. The CDR3 runs to 18 residues. The junction had 13 bases not matched to a gene; V was cut back by 0 bases and J by 5 bases. Looked up from germline, CDR1 is SGHNT and CDR2 is YYREEE (reference sequence). CDR3 loop: CASSLGSRPSGVTGELFF. In nucleotides, the CDR3 is TGTGCCAGCAGCTTGGGGAGTCGACCTAGCGGAGTAACCGGGGAGCTGTTTTTT.

The chain combines TRBV27 with TRBJ2-7; a weak D match, TRBD1 (6 bases). Trimming pared 4 bases from V and 0 bases from J, leaving 10 bases between. Germline V gives CDR1 MNHEY, CDR2 SMNVEV (reference sequence). This CDR3 comprises 14 residues. CDR3 bases: TGTGCCAGCAGTTCGTTACAGGGCTCCTACGAGCAGTACTTC. The encoded protein is CASSSLQGSYEQYF.

This clone was found a few times. The chain has TRBV6-4 and TRBJ2-1; 9 bases agree with TRBD2. Germline CDR1 and CDR2: MRHNA and SNTAGT. The CDR3 extends over 15 amino acids. Losses at the gene ends were 2 bases for V and 7 bases for J; bases not matched to a gene: 6. CDR3 protein: CASSDGAGGGNEQFF. CDR3 nucleotide sequence: TGTGCCAGCAGTGACGGAGCGGGAGGTGGAAATGAGCAGTTCTTC.

The rearrangement uses TRBV4-3 and TRBJ1-6; 7 bases match TRBD1. Germline V CDR1 and CDR2: LGHNA, YSLEER. Unmatched junction bases numbered 13, after V lost 1 base and J lost 7 bases. The CDR3 spans 18 residues. The DNA of the CDR3 is TGCGCCAGCAGCCAAGGCGGATCTTATGACAGGGCAAATTCACCCCTCCACTTT. The encoded protein is CASSQGGSYDRANSPLHF.

The chain joins TRBV28 to TRBJ1-2; perhaps TRBD1 as D (5 bases). Germline-derived CDR1 and CDR2 are MDHEN and SYDVKM. Trimming took 4 bases from V and 3 from J, leaving 9 bases between them. CDR3 length equals 13 residues. In DNA form, the CDR3 reads TGTGCCAGCAGTTCCGACAGTCACTATGGCTACACCTTC. Protein product: CASSSDSHYGYTF.

J is TRBJ1-2 and V is TRBV6-5; 9 positions match TRBD1. Germline CDR1 is MNHEY and CDR2 is SVGAGI. CDR3 size: 16 residues. Trimming took 2 bases from V and 3 from J; bases not matched to a gene: 7. CDR3 amino acids: CASSYHRDRADYGYTF. In DNA form, the CDR3 reads TGTGCCAGCAGTTACCACCGGGACAGGGCTGACTATGGCTACACCTTC.

In its sample, this clone was seen once. This chain uses TRBV29-1 with TRBJ2-5, with 8 positions matching TRBD1. This CDR3 spans 14 amino acids. Germline assignment: CDR1 SQVTM and CDR2 ANQGSEA. Losses at the gene ends were 3 bases for V and 5 bases for J; bases not matched to a gene: 8. DNA of the CDR3: TGCAGCGTTGATCAGGGGGCAATGGTGGAGACCCAGTACTTC. This sequence encodes CSVDQGAMVETQYF.

The rearrangement links TRBV2 to TRBJ1-2, with D possibly TRBD1 on 6 matching bases. This CDR3 contains 12 residues. The germline V and J ends were trimmed by 7 bases and 2 bases, with 8 bases remaining between them. The V gene's germline CDR1 is SNHLY and CDR2 FYNNEI. The CDR3 reads CASNQGNYGYTF. DNA for the CDR3: TGTGCCAGCAACCAGGGGAACTATGGCTACACCTTC.

This chain connects TRBV7-2 to TRBJ2-2; possibly TRBD1 for D (6 bases). The CDR3 covers 15 residues. Germline V gives CDR1 SGHTA, CDR2 FQGNSA. V was clipped by 5 bases and J by 4 bases, with 14 bases between them. The CDR3 region is CASSPQGLGTGELFF. The CDR3, as DNA: TGTGCCAGCAGCCCCCAGGGGCTGGGCACCGGGGAGCTGTTTTTT.

This rearrangement joins TRBV5-1 to TRBJ1-2; 11 bases line up with TRBD1. CDR1 is SGHRS, CDR2 YFSETQ, per germline. Unmatched junction bases numbered 7, after V lost 4 bases and J lost 8 bases. The CDR3 loop spans 14 amino acids. In DNA, the CDR3 is TGCGCCAGCAGCCAGGGACAGGGGGTAGGCGGCTACACCTTC. Translation: CASSQGQGVGGYTF.

The rearrangement joins TRBV2 to TRBJ1-1; D remains unclear. This CDR3 is 14 amino acids long. V was shortened by 4 bases and J by 5 bases, with 14 bases between the two germline ends. Germline-derived CDR1 and CDR2 are SNHLY and FYNNEI. CDR3 sequence reads: CASSVASEGTEAFF. The DNA for the CDR3 is TGTGCCAGCAGTGTGGCCAGCGAGGGAACTGAAGCTTTCTTT.

The gene calls are TRBV4-2 and TRBJ2-1; D is unresolved. Germline-derived CDR1 and CDR2 are LGHNA and YNFKEQ. The V end lost 0 bases, the J end lost 0 bases, and 6 bases lay between the germline ends. The CDR3 covers 15 residues. The CDR3, as DNA: TGTGCCAGCAGCCAAGAAACAAGCTCCTACAATGAGCAGTTCTTC. Its protein is CASSQETSSYNEQFF.

J is TRBJ2-6 and V is TRBV27; D gene uncertain. This CDR3 region has 13 residues. Trimming left V 8 bases short and J 6 bases short, with 11 bases between. Germline V gene lookup returns CDR1 MNHEY and CDR2 SMNVEV (reference sequence). CDR3 sequence reads: CASGPYTANVLTF. DNA for the CDR3: TGTGCCAGCGGCCCGTACACGGCCAACGTCCTGACTTTC.

This clone was detected once. The chain has TRBV19 and TRBJ2-1, with D possibly matching TRBD1 (5 bases). The V gene's germline CDR1 is LNHDA and CDR2 SQIVND (reference sequence). Deletions cut 5 bases from V and 1 base from J, with 12 bases between. The CDR3 covers 15 residues. The CDR3 spells CASSSRQPSYNEQFF. Written as DNA, the CDR3 is TGTGCCAGTAGTTCTCGACAGCCTTCCTACAATGAGCAGTTCTTC.

This clone came up once. This rearrangement joins TRBV7-2 to TRBJ2-2, with a weak D call TRBD1 (6 bases). The V and J ends lost 5 bases and 5 bases respectively, with 15 bases between them. The germline V gene encodes CDR1 SGHTA and CDR2 FQGNSA. The CDR3 runs to 15 residues. CDR3 residues: CASSRAGDVTGELFF. CDR3 bases: TGTGCCAGCAGCCGCGCAGGGGACGTAACCGGGGAGCTGTTTTTT.

V is TRBV27 and J is TRBJ2-3; tentative D call: TRBD2 (6 bases). V was cut by 6 bases and J by 2 bases, with 12 bases left in between. CDR3 length: 14 residues. Germline CDR1 is MNHEY and CDR2 is SMNVEV (reference sequence). CDR3 sequence (DNA): TGTGCCAGCAGAGTCCTAGCGATCACAGATACGCAGTATTTT. It translates to CASRVLAITDTQYF.

The rearrangement links TRBV7-9 to TRBJ2-3, with no clear D. V lost 1 base and J 3 bases, leaving 5 bases between the germline ends. Germline CDR1 and CDR2: SEHNR and FQNEAQ (reference sequence). This CDR3 spans 13 amino acids. CDR3 nucleotides: TGTGCCAGCAGCTTAGAGAGGACAGATACGCAGTATTTT. Its protein is CASSLERTDTQYF.

V usage is TRBV18 and J usage is TRBJ1-1; D remains ambiguous. The CDR3 covers 14 residues. Trimming removed 3 bases at V and 1 base at J, with 9 bases between. Germline V gives CDR1 KGHSH, CDR2 LQKENI. The CDR3 nucleotides read TGTGCCAGCTCACCTGACTATCAGAACACTGAAGCTTTCTTT. As protein: CASSPDYQNTEAFF.

This chain uses TRBV7-2 with TRBJ1-2; perhaps TRBD1 as D (5 bases). With 1 base removed from V and 5 bases from J, the gap between germline ends came to 14 bases. Germline CDR1 SGHTA, CDR2 FQGNSA. CDR3 length: 15 amino acids. The CDR3 here is CASSLGPGRGYGYTF. In DNA form, the CDR3 reads TGTGCCAGCAGCTTAGGGCCGGGGAGGGGTTATGGCTACACCTTC.

The V call is TRBV20-1, the J call TRBJ2-7; D is uncertain. There are 11 residues in the CDR3. V dropped 7 bases and J dropped 0 bases, with 7 bases sitting between them. Germline lookup yields CDR1 DFQATT and CDR2 SNEGSKA (reference sequence). The CDR3 loop reads CSVLSSYEQYF. CDR3 nucleotides: TGCAGTGTTCTGAGCTCCTACGAGCAGTACTTC.

The chain has TRBV7-2 and TRBJ2-2; D unresolved. The CDR3 is made up of 13 amino acids. The V gene lost 1 base and the J gene lost 8 bases, with 8 bases spanning the gap. The V gene's germline CDR1 is SGHTA and CDR2 FQGNSA. CDR3 nucleotide sequence: TGTGCCAGCAGCTTAGTTCCGTATGGGGAGCTGTTTTTT. As protein: CASSLVPYGELFF.

The chain has TRBV4-2 and TRBJ2-7; 14 bases match TRBD2. With 1 base clipped from V and 6 bases from J, the junction kept 14 bases outside the gene matches. The germline V gene has CDR1 LGHNA and CDR2 YNFKEQ. The CDR3 has 19 amino acids. This chain's CDR3 is CASSQVVGTSGSGVGEQYF. CDR3 nucleotide sequence: TGTGCCAGCAGCCAAGTCGTTGGGACTAGCGGGAGTGGGGTTGGCGAGCAGTACTTC.

This clone has a single count. The gene calls are TRBV28 and TRBJ1-6; 10 positions match TRBD1. The CDR3 covers 15 residues. The V and J ends lost 3 bases and 8 bases, in that order; junction bases with no gene match: 4. The germline CDR1 and CDR2 sequences are MDHEN and SYDVKM. In nucleotides, the CDR3 is TGTGCCAGCAGTTTTGTTGGGACAGGGGATTCACCCCTCCACTTT. Translated, it gives CASSFVGTGDSPLHF.

There are a few counts of this clone. The rearrangement links TRBV6-5 to TRBJ1-1, with D perhaps matching TRBD1 (6 bases). Germline values: CDR1 MNHEY, CDR2 SVGAGI. V lost 4 bases, J lost 4 bases, and 16 bases lay in between. This CDR3 has 15 residues. The CDR3 loop reads CASSSLGGAGTEAFF. DNA of the CDR3: TGTGCCAGCAGTTCCTTAGGGGGAGCCGGCACTGAAGCTTTCTTT.

V usage is TRBV28 and J usage is TRBJ2-7; possible D gene TRBD1, 6 bases. The V end lost 6 bases, the J end lost 7 bases, and 22 bases lay between the germline ends. Looked up from germline, CDR1 is MDHEN and CDR2 is SYDVKM. The CDR3 is made up of 15 amino acids. CDR3 bases: TGTGCCAGCAGCTTTGCGACAGGTAGTCCTAAAGAGCAGTACTTC. It is translated as CASSFATGSPKEQYF.

In nucleotides, the CDR3 is TGTGCCAGCAGCCACCCAGGCTCGGCCAAAAACATTCAGTACTTC. Protein product: CASSHPGSAKNIQYF. The chain employs TRBV14 and TRBJ2-4; D is uncertain. Deletions cut 3 bases from V and 1 base from J, with 10 bases between. Looked up from germline, CDR1 is SGHDN and CDR2 is FVKESK. The CDR3 runs to 15 residues.

The chain carries TRBV19 and TRBJ1-1; 12 bases are a match to TRBD1. This CDR3 comprises 16 residues. Germline V gene data show CDR1 as LNHDA and CDR2 as SQIVND (reference sequence). Unmatched junction bases numbered 13, after V lost 6 bases and J lost 8 bases. CDR3 nucleotides: TGTGCCAGTAGCGGGACAGGGGGCTTCCTTGCTGCGGAAGCTTTCTTT. Translation: CASSGTGGFLAAEAFF.

This rearrangement joins TRBV29-1 to TRBJ2-1; D remains unclear. CDR3 length equals 13 residues. Germline loops: CDR1 SQVTM, CDR2 ANQGSEA. V lost 3 bases and J 6 bases, leaving 12 bases between the germline ends. CDR3 DNA: TGCAGCGTTGAGGTGCCTCCGGGCAATGAGCAGTTCTTC. Translated: CSVEVPPGNEQFF.

The chain links TRBV6-6 to TRBJ1-1; D is unclear. The CDR3 runs to 14 residues. CDR1 and CDR2 (germline): MNHNY, SVGAGI (reference sequence). CDR3 DNA: TGTGTTTTCAAGCAGAAGACGGCATACGAGGTGGCTTTCTTT. Translated: CVFKQKTAYEVAFF.